This T cell receptor (beta chain) originates from a study of blood T cell repertoires in COVID-19. The overall study: Samples representing acute and convalescent COVID-19 were sourced from the United States, Italy and Spain. Sources were T cells, B-cell-depleted T cells, or PBMCs; the material itself was cDNA or gDNA.

Germline values: CDR1 SQVTM, CDR2 ANQGSEA. This CDR3 has 16 residues. V shed 3 bases and J 4 bases; nucleotides not matched to a gene: 13. As handled by the study authors: It was from reference gene primer amplification that nucleated cell counts were estimated. Clones were sequenced by immunoSEQ multiplex PCR, and TCRdb holds only the in-frame ones, with some missing. The V and J calls and the clone size are those of that table, but D and trimming were determined from the DNA. The sample shows about 89,000 clones, about 80% of them seen only once. This sequence joins TRBV29-1 and TRBJ1-2, with 8 positions matching TRBD1. Sequencing was performed on peripheral blood. The TCR was taken from a woman aged 80 or older with acute or convalescent COVID-19. CDR3 sequence (DNA): TGCAGCGTTGATAGGTACGGGACAGGAAACGGCTATGGCTACACCTTC. The encoded protein is CSVDRYGTGNGYGYTF. The whole variable domain, remainder taken from reference TRBV29-1 and TRBJ1-2, is SAVISQKPSRDICQRGTSLTIQCQVDSQVTMMFWYRQQPGQSLTLIATANQGSEATYESGFVIDKFPISRPNLTFSTLTVSNMSPEDSSIYLCSVDRYGTGNGYGYTFGSGTRLTVV.